Presented here are 27 T cell receptor beta chains from one specimen sequenced in a study of response to subunit inactivated influenza vaccine. TCRdb reprocessed the RT-PCR reads via MiXCR and lists one record per CDR3 protein. This table has roughly 760,000 distinct CDR3 sequences, around 21% appearing once. The sample in question was PBMCs from blood, obtained 4 to 6 days after vaccination. All receptors come from a man aged 45-65 years who received an inactivated influenza vaccine.

This clonotype was counted at least ten times. V usage is TRBV6-1 and J usage is TRBJ2-1; D gene uncertain. Germline V gives CDR1 MNHNS, CDR2 SASEGT. CDR3 length: 17 amino acids. The V end lost 3 bases, the J end lost 5 bases, and 20 bases lay between the germline ends. The CDR3 DNA sequence: TGTGCCAGCAGTGACCGCGGATGGAACGTTGGAGACAATGAGCAGTTCTTC. It codes for CASSDRGWNVGDNEQFF.

This clonotype turned up a few times. J is TRBJ2-3 and V is TRBV20-1, with D unresolved. The CDR3 covers 14 residues. The V end was cut by 0 bases, the J end by 6 bases, with 13 bases between. Germline CDR1 DFQATT, CDR2 SNEGSKA (reference sequence). CDR3 residues: CSAREWKIGDTQYF. In nucleotides, the CDR3 is TGCAGTGCTAGAGAGTGGAAAATTGGGGATACGCAGTATTTT.

The table lists this clonotype with a few counts. The chain is built from TRBV7-9 and TRBJ2-3; 8 bases agree with TRBD2. Germline values: CDR1 SEHNR, CDR2 FQNEAQ (reference sequence). CDR3 length equals 15 residues. J was trimmed by 4 bases and V by 5 bases; bases with no gene match: 8. This CDR3 reads CASSDGIAGSDTQYF. CDR3 sequence (DNA): TGTGCCAGCAGCGATGGGATAGCGGGGTCAGATACGCAGTATTTT. The full variable domain, its missing parts supplied by reference TRBV7-9 and TRBJ2-3, is DTGVSQNPRHKITKRGQNVTFRCDPISEHNRLYWYRQTLGQGPEFLTYFQNEAQLEKSRLLSDRFSAERPKGSFSTLEIQRTEQGDSAMYLCASSDGIAGSDTQYFGPGTRLTVL.

This clonotype was observed a handful of times. The V call is TRBV6-1, the J call TRBJ2-7, with 7 bases that match TRBD1. The ends lost 6 bases at V and 1 base at J; junction bases unmatched: 9. This CDR3 has 15 residues. Germline CDR1 reads MNHNS; CDR2 reads SASEGT. The CDR3 here is CASRLTGTVSYEQYF. The CDR3, as DNA: TGTGCCAGCAGGCTTACCGGGACAGTTTCCTACGAGCAGTACTTC.

This clonotype was detected only a few times. J is TRBJ2-7 and V is TRBV7-2, with 13 bases identical to TRBD2. The CDR3 has 15 amino acids. CDR1 is SGHTA, CDR2 FQGNSA, per germline. J was trimmed by 3 bases and V by 3 bases; bases with no gene match: 2. The CDR3: CASSFGTSGNYEQYF. The CDR3 region has the DNA TGTGCCAGCAGCTTTGGGACTAGCGGGAACTACGAGCAGTACTTC.

This clonotype came up a few times. This chain connects TRBV4-3 to TRBJ2-4; D may be TRBD1 or TRBD2 (7 bases each). From germline, CDR1 is LGHNA and CDR2 YSLEER. The CDR3 has 16 amino acids. Trimming left V 4 bases short and J 0 bases short, with 13 bases between. This chain's CDR3 is CASSLREGAAKNIQYF. The CDR3 nucleotides read TGCGCCAGCAGCCTAAGGGAGGGGGCAGCCAAAAACATTCAGTACTTC.

This clonotype was picked up a small number of times. This rearrangement joins TRBV3-1 to TRBJ2-1, with TRBD1 matching 9 bases. Trimming took 6 bases from V and 4 from J; bases not matched to a gene: 16. The V gene's germline CDR1 is LGHDT and CDR2 YNNKEL (reference sequence). The CDR3 totals 18 residues. CDR3 residues: CASSFFWTGARNYNEQFF. The CDR3 DNA sequence: TGTGCCAGCAGTTTTTTCTGGACAGGGGCCAGAAATTACAATGAGCAGTTCTTC.

The chain joins TRBV20-1 to TRBJ1-2; possibly TRBD1 for D (5 bases). The ends were cut back, 8 bases at V and 1 base at J, with 8 bases in the middle. This CDR3 has 11 residues. Germline CDR1 reads DFQATT; CDR2 reads SNEGSKA (reference sequence). The CDR3 reads CSSTDNYGYTF. In nucleotides, the CDR3 is TGCAGTTCGACAGATAACTATGGCTACACCTTC.

This clonotype was counted only a few times. V and J are TRBV10-2 and TRBJ2-6; no clear D gene. Germline V lookup: CDR1 WSHSY, CDR2 SAAADI. CDR3 length equals 13 residues. With 7 bases removed from V and 2 bases from J, the gap between germline ends came to 6 bases. CDR3 amino acids: CASNPTGANVLTF. The CDR3 DNA is TGCGCCAGCAATCCGACTGGGGCCAACGTCCTGACTTTC.

The J gene is TRBJ2-5, the V gene TRBV3-1, with 12 bases matching TRBD2. Germline CDR1 reads LGHDT; CDR2 reads YNNKEL (reference sequence). The CDR3 is made up of 14 amino acids. Losses at the gene ends were 3 bases for V and 7 bases for J; bases not matched to a gene: 3. CDR3 residues: CASSHPSGRGTQYF. CDR3 nucleotides: TGTGCCAGCAGCCATCCTAGCGGGAGGGGGACCCAGTACTTC.

Details on this clonotype: At one end the junction does not follow the germline gene, possibly because of a read error. V usage is TRBV3-1 and J usage is TRBJ2-6, with 8 bases fitting TRBD1. CDR3 length equals 19 residues. Looked up from germline, CDR1 is LGHDT and CDR2 is YNNKEL (reference sequence). The CDR3 coding sequence is TGTACCAGCAGTTTACGCCGCAGGGGGCTATCTACTGGGGCCAACGTCCTGACTTTC. This gives the protein CTSSLRRRGLSTGANVLTF.

The V and J genes are TRBV24-1 and TRBJ2-7, with 7 bases that match TRBD2. Germline CDR1 reads KGHDR; CDR2 reads SFDVKD. Trimming cost V 4 bases and J 4 bases; bases outside gene matches: 3. The CDR3 loop spans 13 amino acids. In nucleotides, the CDR3 is TGTGCCACCAGTGAGGCGGGAGCTTACGAGCAGTACTTC. Protein product: CATSEAGAYEQYF.

This clonotype has a handful of counts. V is TRBV11-2 and J is TRBJ2-4, with 7 bases fitting TRBD2. CDR1 SGHAT and CDR2 FQNNGV come from the germline V gene. The CDR3 sequence is 14 residues long. V lost 5 bases and J lost 9; bases outside the gene matches: 10. DNA for the CDR3: TGTGCCAGCAGCCCCGGACTAGTTGTTGGCATTCAGTACTTC. Encoded protein: CASSPGLVVGIQYF. Full variable domain (remainder filled in from reference TRBV11-2 and TRBJ2-4): EAGVAQSPRYKIIEKRQSVAFWCNPISGHATLYWYQQILGQGPKLLIQFQNNGVVDDSQLPKDRFSAERLKGVDSTLKIQPAKLEDSAVYLCASSPGLVVGIQYFGAGTRLSVL.

The table lists this clonotype with a few counts. This rearrangement joins TRBV12-3 or TRBV12-4 to TRBJ1-1; unclear D gene. The CDR3 has 14 amino acids. Trimming stripped 6 bases from V and 1 base from J, with 12 bases between. CDR3 residues: CASSPGLANTEAFF. In DNA form, the CDR3 reads TGTGCCAGCAGCCCCGGCCTGGCGAACACTGAAGCTTTCTTT.

V gene TRBV3-1 combines with J gene TRBJ1-6; no clear D gene. Trimming took off 2 bases at V and 12 bases at J, with 11 bases between the two ends. The CDR3 loop spans 13 amino acids. Germline CDR1 reads LGHDT; CDR2 reads YNNKEL (reference sequence). CDR3 region: CASSQIGSGPLHF. The CDR3 DNA follows: TGTGCCAGCAGCCAAATAGGGAGCGGACCCCTCCACTTT.

There are a few counts of this clonotype. This chain connects TRBV10-3 to TRBJ1-5; 7 bases fit TRBD1. This CDR3 comprises 15 residues. J gave up 4 bases and V 0 bases, and 3 bases lay outside the gene matches. Germline V CDR1 and CDR2: ENHRY, SYGVKD. The DNA for the CDR3 is TGTGCCATCAGTGAGTCCGGGACAGAGAATCAGCCCCAGCATTTT. Protein product: CAISESGTENQPQHF.

The V call is TRBV9, the J call TRBJ2-7, with a possible D match to TRBD2 (5 bases). The CDR3 has 15 amino acids. Trimming shortened V by 5 bases and J by 3 bases, and 18 bases separated the two germline ends. CDR1 and CDR2 (germline): SGDLS, YYNGEE. The CDR3 loop is CASSRGPPIDYEQYF. The CDR3, as DNA: TGTGCCAGCAGTAGAGGGCCCCCGATCGACTACGAGCAGTACTTC.

The chain uses TRBV20-1 and TRBJ2-7, with no clear D. The germline gives CDR1 DFQATT, CDR2 SNEGSKA (reference sequence). The length of the CDR3 is 12 residues. V was shortened by 5 bases and J by 5 bases, with 13 bases between the two germline ends. The DNA for the CDR3 is TGCAGTGCTCGGGCGGATTACGACGAGCAGTACTTC. Translating it yields CSARADYDEQYF.

The rearrangement links TRBV7-2 to TRBJ2-5, with TRBD2 identical over 7 bases. V trimming: 6 bases; J trimming: 1 base; junction bases outside the gene matches: 11. Germline V gene lookup returns CDR1 SGHTA and CDR2 FQGNSA. The length of the CDR3 is 16 residues. CDR3: CASSAGRPESQETQYF. Written as DNA, the CDR3 is TGTGCCAGCAGTGCCGGGAGGCCGGAGAGCCAAGAGACCCAGTACTTC.

The V call is TRBV7-2, the J call TRBJ2-7; TRBD2 matches 7 bases. CDR3 length equals 15 residues. Trimming removed 3 bases from V and 0 bases from J; junction bases left unmatched: 5. CDR1 is SGHTA and CDR2 is FQGNSA in the germline V gene. CDR3 sequence (DNA): TGTGCCAGCAGCTTCAGCGGGGTCAGCTCCTACGAGCAGTACTTC. This codes for CASSFSGVSSYEQYF. The full variable domain, its missing parts supplied by reference TRBV7-2 and TRBJ2-7, is GAGVSQSPSNKVTEKGKDVELRCDPISGHTALYWYRQSLGQGLEFLIYFQGNSAPDKSGLPSDRFSAERTGGSVSTLTIQRTQQEDSAVYLCASSFSGVSSYEQYFGPGTRLTVT.

This clonotype was seen only a few times. The chain combines TRBV10-3 with TRBJ1-5, with TRBD1 matching 7 bases. There are 17 residues in the CDR3. After removal of 3 bases from V and 2 bases from J, the junction contained 10 bases not matched to a gene. Germline-derived CDR1 and CDR2 are ENHRY and SYGVKD. The CDR3 sequence is CAISDSQGVMGNQPQHF. CDR3 in DNA: TGTGCCATCAGTGATAGTCAGGGGGTTATGGGCAATCAGCCCCAGCATTTT.

This clonotype was recorded a few times. This chain connects TRBV5-1 to TRBJ2-3; D call uncertain. Trimming pared 0 bases from V and 0 bases from J, leaving 8 bases between. The CDR3 extends over 15 amino acids. Germline values: CDR1 SGHRS, CDR2 YFSETQ. The CDR3 loop is CASSLGDVSTDTQYF. CDR3 in DNA: TGCGCCAGCAGCTTGGGGGATGTCAGCACAGATACGCAGTATTTT.

V and J are TRBV7-8 and TRBJ2-1; D is ambiguous. The CDR3 contains 10 residues. Trimming shortened V by 1 base and J by 10 bases, and 2 bases separated the two germline ends. Germline CDR1 SGHVS, CDR2 FQNEAQ. CDR3 region: CASSLEEQFF. CDR3 bases: TGTGCCAGCAGCTTAGAGGAGCAGTTCTTC.

This clonotype was seen a single time. The chain has TRBV7-9 and TRBJ2-2, with D perhaps TRBD1 (6 bases). V was trimmed by 5 bases and J by 0 bases, leaving 10 bases between them. The CDR3 contains 15 residues. Germline loops: CDR1 SEHNR, CDR2 FQNEAQ (reference sequence). CDR3 DNA sequence: TGTGCCAGCAGCACAGGGCCTACGAACACCGGGGAGCTGTTTTTT. It codes for CASSTGPTNTGELFF.

The chain links TRBV4-3 to TRBJ2-3; D is unclear. This CDR3 is built from 14 residues. The V and J ends lost 0 bases and 8 bases respectively, with 12 bases between them. CDR1 and CDR2 from the germline V gene are LGHNA and YSLEER. The CDR3 is CASSQDLGKATQYF. In DNA form, the CDR3 reads TGCGCCAGCAGCCAAGATCTGGGGAAAGCTACGCAGTATTTT.

The chain is built from TRBV5-1 and TRBJ2-7; 11 bases match TRBD2. Germline values: CDR1 SGHRS, CDR2 YFSETQ. V gave up 3 bases and J gave up 6 bases; unmatched junction bases: 5. This CDR3 has 14 amino acids. The CDR3 region has the DNA TGCGCCAGCAGCTCCGGGACTAGCGGAAGCGAGCAGTACTTC. Amino acid sequence: CASSSGTSGSEQYF. Combining the CDR3 with reference TRBV5-1 and TRBJ2-7 gives the whole variable domain KAGVTQTPRYLIKTRGQQVTLSCSPISGHRSVSWYQQTPGQGLQFLFEYFSETQRNKGNFPGRFSGRQFSNSRSEMNVSTLELGDSALYLCASSSGTSGSEQYFGPGTRLTVT.

This clonotype showed up just a few times. The V gene is TRBV7-9, the J gene TRBJ1-6; the D is unclear. The CDR3 extends over 15 amino acids. Germline V CDR1 and CDR2: SEHNR, FQNEAQ (reference sequence). Trimming left V 5 bases short and J 0 bases short, with 8 bases between. The CDR3 region has the DNA TGTGCCAGCAGCACCTGGGACTCCTATAATTCACCCCTCCACTTT. This sequence encodes CASSTWDSYNSPLHF.